Detailed here is one T cell receptor (beta chain). Its antigen is not known. Amplification used 60 Vbeta primers and 13 Jbeta primers. How the authors handled the data: Counted up in a later analysis, unique TCR beta chains came to approximately 77 million, with some 11 million shared. Only in-frame clones appear in the TCRdb table, and some are missing; sequencing was by immunoSEQ multiplex PCR. V and J calls plus clone size are reproduced from that table; the DNA served to infer D and trimming. The data contain about 140,000 clones, approximately 80% of them singletons. These data come from a study of cytomegalovirus exposure and HLA in healthy donors. From germline, CDR1 is KGHSH and CDR2 LQKENI. The CDR3 has 17 amino acids. Trimming left V 2 bases short and J 0 bases short, with 14 bases between. Study-wide results and caveats: In a later analysis, common viral pathogens appeared linked to several of the most significant clusters. Later analysis demonstrated an association between a missense DCLRE1C variant and TCR beta V- and J-gene trimming.

This chain links TRBV18 with TRBJ1-3, with TRBD1 as a possible D gene (6 bases). Sequencing was carried out using PBMCs. The origin of this receptor is a woman aged 45-60 years in good health and CMV-seronegative. CDR3 protein: CASSPLGQGSSGNTIYF. CDR3 DNA sequence: TGTGCCAGCTCACCATTGGGGCAGGGGTCCTCTGGAAACACCATATATTTT.